Sequencing of this T cell receptor (beta chain) was carried out in a study of vaccination and CD4 T cells after COVID-19. In regard to this clonotype: Its antigen is not known.

Germline CDR1 is MDHEN and CDR2 is SYDVKM. With 3 bases clipped from V and 7 bases from J, the junction kept 8 bases outside the gene matches. The CDR3 sequence is 15 residues long. Treatment denoted: approximately 9-day PBMC culture with coronavirus spike peptide pools or control peptides (ViraFEST assay). Cultured CD4+ T-cell DNA underwent Oncomine TCR Beta short-read sequencing. Researchers extracted genomic DNA from CD4+ T cells that had been cultured. One entry per CDR3 protein results from TCRdb running MiXCR on the PCR reads. The table lists about 13,000 distinct CDR3 sequences, 40% to 50% of them singletons.

The TCR was taken from a human donor who had recovered from COVID-19. Sequences were obtained from CD4+ T cells from blood, cultured in vitro. V usage is TRBV28 and J usage is TRBJ1-5; TRBD1 matches 8 bases. CDR3 DNA sequence: TGTGCCAGCAGTTTGGGGCAGGGGGCTGGACAGCCCCAGCATTTT. It specifies CASSLGQGAGQPQHF. Variable domain in full (rest from reference TRBV28 and TRBJ1-5): DVKVTQSSRYLVKRTGEKVFLECVQDMDHENMFWYRQDPGLGLRLIYFSYDVKMKEKGDIPEGYSVSREKKERFSLILESASTNQTSMYLCASSLGQGAGQPQHFGDGTRLSIL.